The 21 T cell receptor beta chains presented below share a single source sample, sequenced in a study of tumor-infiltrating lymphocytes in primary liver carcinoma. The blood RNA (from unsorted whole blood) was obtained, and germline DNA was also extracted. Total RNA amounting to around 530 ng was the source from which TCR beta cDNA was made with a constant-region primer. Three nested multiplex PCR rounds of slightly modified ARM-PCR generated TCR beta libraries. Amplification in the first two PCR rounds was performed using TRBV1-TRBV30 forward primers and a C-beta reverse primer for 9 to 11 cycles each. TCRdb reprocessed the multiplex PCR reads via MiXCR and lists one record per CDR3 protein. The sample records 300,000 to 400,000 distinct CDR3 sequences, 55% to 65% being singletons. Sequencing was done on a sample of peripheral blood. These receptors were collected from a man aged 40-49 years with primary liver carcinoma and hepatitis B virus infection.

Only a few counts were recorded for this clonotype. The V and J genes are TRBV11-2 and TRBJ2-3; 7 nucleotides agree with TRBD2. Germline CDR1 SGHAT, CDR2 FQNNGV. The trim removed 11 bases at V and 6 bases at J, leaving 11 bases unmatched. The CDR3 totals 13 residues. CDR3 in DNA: TGTGCCGGGCCTGGGAGGGAAACGGATACGCAGTATTTT. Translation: CAGPGRETDTQYF.

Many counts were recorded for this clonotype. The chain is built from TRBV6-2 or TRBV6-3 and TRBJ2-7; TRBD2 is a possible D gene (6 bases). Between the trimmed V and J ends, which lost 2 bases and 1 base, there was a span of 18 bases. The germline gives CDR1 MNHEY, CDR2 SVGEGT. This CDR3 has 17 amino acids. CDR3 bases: TGTGCCAGCAGTTACGGGGGAGGACTTAGGGGATCCTACGAGCAGTACTTC. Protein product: CASSYGGGLRGSYEQYF.

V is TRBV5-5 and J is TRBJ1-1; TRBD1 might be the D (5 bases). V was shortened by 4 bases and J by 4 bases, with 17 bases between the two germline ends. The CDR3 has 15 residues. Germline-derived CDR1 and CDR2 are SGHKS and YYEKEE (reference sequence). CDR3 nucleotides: TGTGCCAGCAGCCAGGGACTCACGAGGGTCACTGAAGCTTTCTTT. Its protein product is CASSQGLTRVTEAFF. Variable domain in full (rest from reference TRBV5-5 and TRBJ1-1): DAGVTQSPTHLIKTRGQQVTLRCSPISGHKSVSWYQQVLGQGPQFIFQYYEKEERGRGNFPDRFSARQFPNYSSELNVNALLLGDSALYLCASSQGLTRVTEAFFGQGTRLTVV.

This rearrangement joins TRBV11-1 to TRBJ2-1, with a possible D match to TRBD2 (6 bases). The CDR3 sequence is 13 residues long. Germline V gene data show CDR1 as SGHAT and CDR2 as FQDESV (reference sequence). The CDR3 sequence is CANSPGLYNEQFF. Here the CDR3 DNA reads TGTGCTAACAGCCCGGGACTGTACAATGAGCAGTTCTTC.

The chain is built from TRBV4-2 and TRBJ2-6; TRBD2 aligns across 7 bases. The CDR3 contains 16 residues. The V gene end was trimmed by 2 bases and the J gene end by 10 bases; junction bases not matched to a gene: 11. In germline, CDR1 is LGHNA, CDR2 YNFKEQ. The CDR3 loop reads CASSQTARGGPNVLTF. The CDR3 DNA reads TGTGCCAGCAGCCAAACTGCTCGCGGGGGTCCGAACGTCCTGACTTTC.

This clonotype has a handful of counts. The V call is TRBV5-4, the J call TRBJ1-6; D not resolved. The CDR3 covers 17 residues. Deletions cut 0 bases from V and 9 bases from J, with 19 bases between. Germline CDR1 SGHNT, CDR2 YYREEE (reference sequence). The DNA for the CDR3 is TGTGCCAGCAGCTTGGTCGGAACCAACTCTGGAGGTTCACCCCTCCACTTT. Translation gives CASSLVGTNSGGSPLHF. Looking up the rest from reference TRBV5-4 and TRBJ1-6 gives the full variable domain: ETGVTQSPTHLIKTRGQQVTLRCSSQSGHNTVSWYQQALGQGPQFIFQYYREEENGRGNFPPRFSGLQFPNYSSELNVNALELDDSALYLCASSLVGTNSGGSPLHFGNGTRLTVT.

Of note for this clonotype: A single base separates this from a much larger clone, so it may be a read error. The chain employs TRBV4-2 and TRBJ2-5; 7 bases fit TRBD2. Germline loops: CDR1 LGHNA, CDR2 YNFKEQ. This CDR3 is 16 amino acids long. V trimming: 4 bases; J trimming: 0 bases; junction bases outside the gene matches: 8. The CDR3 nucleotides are TGTGCCAGCAGCCGCGGGACTATCGAGAACCAAGAGACCCAGTACTTC. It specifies CASSRGTIENQETQYF.

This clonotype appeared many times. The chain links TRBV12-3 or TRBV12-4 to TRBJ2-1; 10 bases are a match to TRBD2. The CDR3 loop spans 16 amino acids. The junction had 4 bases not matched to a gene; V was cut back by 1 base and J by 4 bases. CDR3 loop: CASSLGTSGQYNEQFF. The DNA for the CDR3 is TGTGCCAGCAGTTTAGGGACTAGCGGACAATACAATGAGCAGTTCTTC.

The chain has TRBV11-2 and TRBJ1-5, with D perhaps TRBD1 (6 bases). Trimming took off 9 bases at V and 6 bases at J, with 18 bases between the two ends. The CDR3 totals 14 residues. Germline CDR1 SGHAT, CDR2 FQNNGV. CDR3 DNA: TGTGCCAGTAGCCCGGACAGCTACACTCAGCCCCAGCATTTT. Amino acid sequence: CASSPDSYTQPQHF. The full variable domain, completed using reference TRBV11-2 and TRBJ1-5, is EAGVAQSPRYKIIEKRQSVAFWCNPISGHATLYWYQQILGQGPKLLIQFQNNGVVDDSQLPKDRFSAERLKGVDSTLKIQPAKLEDSAVYLCASSPDSYTQPQHFGDGTRLSIL.

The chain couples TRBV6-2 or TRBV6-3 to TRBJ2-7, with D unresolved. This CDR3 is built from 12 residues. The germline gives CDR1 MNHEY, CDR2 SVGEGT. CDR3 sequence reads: CVTTRNTYEQYF. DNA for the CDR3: TGTGTAACCACGCGGAATACCTACGAGCAGTACTTC.

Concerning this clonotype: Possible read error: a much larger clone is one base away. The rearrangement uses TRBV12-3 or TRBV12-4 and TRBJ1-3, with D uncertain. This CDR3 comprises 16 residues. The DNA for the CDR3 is TGTGCCGGCAGTTTAAGCCTTGGCCCAGGAGGAAACACCATATATTTT. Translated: CAGSLSLGPGGNTIYF.

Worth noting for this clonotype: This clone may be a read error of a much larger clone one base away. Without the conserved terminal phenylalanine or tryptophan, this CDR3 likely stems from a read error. CDR3 in amino acids: CASSDVGAYEQYL. As DNA, the CDR3 is TGTGCCAGCAGTGATGTGGGTGCCTACGAGCAGTACTTA. V usage is TRBV6-1 and J usage is TRBJ2-7; D is unresolved. The CDR3 is 13 residues long. CDR1 MNHNS and CDR2 SASEGT come from the germline V gene. Trimming removed 3 bases at V and 2 bases at J, with 8 bases between.

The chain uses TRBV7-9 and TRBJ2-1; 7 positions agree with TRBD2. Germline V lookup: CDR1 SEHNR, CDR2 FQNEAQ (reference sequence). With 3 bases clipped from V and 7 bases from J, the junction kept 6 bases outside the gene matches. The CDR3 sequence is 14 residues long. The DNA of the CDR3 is TGTGCCAGCAGCTTGGACGGCGGGAGAAATGAGCAGTTCTTC. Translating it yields CASSLDGGRNEQFF. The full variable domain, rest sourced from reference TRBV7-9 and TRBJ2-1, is DTGVSQNPRHKITKRGQNVTFRCDPISEHNRLYWYRQTLGQGPEFLTYFQNEAQLEKSRLLSDRFSAERPKGSFSTLEIQRTEQGDSAMYLCASSLDGGRNEQFFGPGTRLTVL.

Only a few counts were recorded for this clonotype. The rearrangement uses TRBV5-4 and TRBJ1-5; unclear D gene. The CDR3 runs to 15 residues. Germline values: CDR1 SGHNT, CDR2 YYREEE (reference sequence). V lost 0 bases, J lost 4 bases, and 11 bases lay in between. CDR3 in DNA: TGTGCCAGCAGCTTGGACAGAATGCCTAATCAGCCCCAGCATTTT. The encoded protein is CASSLDRMPNQPQHF. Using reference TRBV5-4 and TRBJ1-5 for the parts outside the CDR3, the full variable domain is ETGVTQSPTHLIKTRGQQVTLRCSSQSGHNTVSWYQQALGQGPQFIFQYYREEENGRGNFPPRFSGLQFPNYSSELNVNALELDDSALYLCASSLDRMPNQPQHFGDGTRLSIL.

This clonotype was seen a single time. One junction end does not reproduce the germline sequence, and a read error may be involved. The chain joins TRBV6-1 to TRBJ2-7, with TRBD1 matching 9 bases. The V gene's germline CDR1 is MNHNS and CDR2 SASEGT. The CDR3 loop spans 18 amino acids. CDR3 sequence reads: CASIEAVIGTGSPYEQYF. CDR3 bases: TGTGCCAGCATTGAAGCGGTTATTGGGACAGGGAGCCCCTACGAGCAGTACTTC.

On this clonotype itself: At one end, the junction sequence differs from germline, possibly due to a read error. The CDR3 is CASSPGRTKETHYF. The DNA of the CDR3 is TGTGCCAGCAGCCCGGGACGGACCAAAGAGACCCATTACTTC. The genes are TRBV6-2 or TRBV6-3 and TRBJ2-5; TRBD1 or TRBD2 may be the D gene (5 bases each). The V gene's germline CDR1 is MNHEY and CDR2 SVGEGT. The CDR3 contains 14 residues.

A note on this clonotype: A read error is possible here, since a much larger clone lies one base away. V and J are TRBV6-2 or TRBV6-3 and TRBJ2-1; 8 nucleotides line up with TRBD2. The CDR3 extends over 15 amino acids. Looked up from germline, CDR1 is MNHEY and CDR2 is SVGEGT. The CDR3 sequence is CTSSIGGSGAAEQFF. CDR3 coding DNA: TGTACCAGCAGCATAGGGGGTAGCGGGGCCGCTGAGCAGTTCTTC.

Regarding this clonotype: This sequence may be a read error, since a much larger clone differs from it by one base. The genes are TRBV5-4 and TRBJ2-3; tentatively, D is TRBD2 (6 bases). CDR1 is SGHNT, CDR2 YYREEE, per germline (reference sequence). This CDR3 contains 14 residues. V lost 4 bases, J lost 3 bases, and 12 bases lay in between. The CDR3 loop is CASSLRRGTDTQYF. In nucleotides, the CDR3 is TGTGCCAGCAGCCTGCGGAGGGGAACAGATACGCAGTATTTT.

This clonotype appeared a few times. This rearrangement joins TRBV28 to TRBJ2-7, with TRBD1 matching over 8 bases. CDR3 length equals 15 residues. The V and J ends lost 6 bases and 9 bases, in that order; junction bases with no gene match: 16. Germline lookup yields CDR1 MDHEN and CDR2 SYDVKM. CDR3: CASSHGQGPLWRQYF. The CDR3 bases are TGTGCCAGCAGCCACGGACAGGGTCCGTTGTGGAGGCAGTACTTC.

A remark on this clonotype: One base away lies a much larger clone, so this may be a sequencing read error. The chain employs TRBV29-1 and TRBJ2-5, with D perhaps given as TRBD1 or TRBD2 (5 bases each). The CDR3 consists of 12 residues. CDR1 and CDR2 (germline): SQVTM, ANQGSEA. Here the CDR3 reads CSVEAGWETQHF. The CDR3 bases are TGCAGCGTTGAAGCAGGGTGGGAGACCCAGCACTTC. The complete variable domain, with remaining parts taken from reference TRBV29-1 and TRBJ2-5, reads SAVISQKPSRDICQRGTSLTIQCQVDSQVTMMFWYRQQPGQSLTLIATANQGSEATYESGFVIDKFPISRPNLTFSTLTVSNMSPEDSSIYLCSVEAGWETQHFGPGTRLLVL.

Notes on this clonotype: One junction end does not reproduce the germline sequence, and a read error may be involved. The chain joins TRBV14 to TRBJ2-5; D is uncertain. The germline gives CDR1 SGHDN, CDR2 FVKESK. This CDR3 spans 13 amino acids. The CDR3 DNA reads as TGTGCCAGCAGCCTAAGCCTTCAAGGGACCCAGTACTTC. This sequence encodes CASSLSLQGTQYF.